Presented here are 6 T cell receptor beta chains from one specimen sequenced in a study of OX40 agonist ivuxolimab in advanced cancers. Sequenced by immunoSEQ multiplex PCR; TCRdb stores in-frame clones only, minus some. The sample has tens of thousands of clones, approximately 85% seen once. The sequences come from CD4+ or CD8+ T cells sorted from blood, collected in a trial of the OX40 agonist ivuxolimab. All receptors derive from an adult with an advanced solid tumor such as melanoma, head and neck, liver or kidney cancer.

The chain links TRBV15 to TRBJ2-1, with D possibly TRBD1 on 6 matching bases. CDR3 size: 15 residues. The germline gives CDR1 LNHNV, CDR2 YYDKDF (reference sequence). V lost 0 bases, J lost 7 bases, and 13 bases lay in between. In DNA, the CDR3 is TGTGCCACCAGCAGAGATAGCCAGGGGTCAAATGAGCAGTTCTTC. Its protein product is CATSRDSQGSNEQFF.

This chain uses TRBV2 with TRBJ1-5, with 7 bases lining up with TRBD1. Looked up from germline, CDR1 is SNHLY and CDR2 is FYNNEI. The CDR3 is made up of 16 amino acids. Trimming took 6 bases from V and 1 from J; bases not matched to a gene: 9. CDR3 DNA: TGTGCCAGCAGCCCCAACAGGGGAGGAAGCAATCAGCCCCAGCATTTT. Protein: CASSPNRGGSNQPQHF.

This chain links TRBV27 with TRBJ2-1, with 7 bases that match TRBD1. The CDR3 spans 13 residues. The germline gives CDR1 MNHEY, CDR2 SMNVEV (reference sequence). V shed 3 bases, J shed 9 bases, and the junction held 5 bases outside the gene matches. CDR3 nucleotides: TGTGCCAGCAGTTTTTCAGGGGGAAGTGAGCAGTTCTTC. Its translation is CASSFSGGSEQFF.

This chain links TRBV5-8 with TRBJ2-7; maybe TRBD1 (5 bases). Trimming removed 5 bases at V and 5 bases at J, with 20 bases between. The CDR3 length is 15 residues. CDR1 and CDR2 (germline): SGHTS, YDEGEE. The chain's CDR3 is CASSILTGARDEQYF. The CDR3 DNA reads TGTGCCAGCAGTATCTTAACAGGAGCCCGCGACGAGCAGTACTTC. The complete variable domain, with remaining parts taken from reference TRBV5-8 and TRBJ2-7, reads EAGVTQSPTHLIKTRGQQATLRCSPISGHTSVYWYQQALGLGLQFLLWYDEGEERNRGNFPPRFSGRQFPNYSSELNVNALELEDSALYLCASSILTGARDEQYFGPGTRLTVT.

V gene TRBV10-3 combines with J gene TRBJ2-3, with 8 bases that match TRBD2. Trimming cost V 0 bases and J 7 bases; bases outside gene matches: 9. In germline, CDR1 is ENHRY, CDR2 SYGVKD. The CDR3 length is 16 residues. The CDR3 coding sequence is TGTGCCATCAGTGAGTCGACGGCTAGCGGGCCTCATACGCAGTATTTT. It is translated as CAISESTASGPHTQYF.

This sequence joins TRBV4-3 and TRBJ2-7; 7 nucleotides line up with TRBD1. Losses at the gene ends were 3 bases for V and 2 bases for J; bases not matched to a gene: 7. This CDR3 spans 15 amino acids. The germline V gene has CDR1 LGHNA and CDR2 YSLEER. The DNA for the CDR3 is TGCGCCAGCAGCCAGGGGACAGCGACTCCCTACGAGCAGTACTTC. Translated: CASSQGTATPYEQYF.